The entry below describes one TCR beta chain. Its antigen remains unidentified. The J segment lost 3 bases and the V segment lost 4 bases, leaving 0 bases of the junction unmatched. Per the germline V gene, CDR1 is ENHRY and CDR2 is SYGVKD. The length of the CDR3 is 14 residues. Patients chosen for sequencing had shown CD8+CD57+ cell expansion by flow cytometry. Patients uniformly had severe acquired aplastic anemia. Each patient gave a blood sample that was collected before any therapy had been received. This record belongs to a study of CD8+CD57+ T cells in acquired aplastic anemia. Findings of the study overall: With respect to CD8+ Simpson's diversity, patients and controls did not differ significantly. About 28 sequences, all CD8+ CDR3, were shared between patients and controls.

TCR beta VDJ and CDR3 profiles were obtained from a genomic DNA template. TCRdb re-called the reads through MiXCR, storing one row per CDR3 protein. The sample carries about 290,000 distinct CDR3 sequences, about 50% recorded once. This chain uses TRBV10-3 with TRBJ2-2, with 9 bases aligning to TRBD1. Sequences were obtained from sorted CD4+, CD8+, or CD8+CD57+ T cells (not recorded which) from PBMCs. The sequence came from a human donor with aplastic anemia. CDR3 amino acids: CAISGDRDTGELFF. The CDR3 coding sequence is TGTGCCATCAGTGGGGACAGGGACACCGGGGAGCTGTTTTTT.